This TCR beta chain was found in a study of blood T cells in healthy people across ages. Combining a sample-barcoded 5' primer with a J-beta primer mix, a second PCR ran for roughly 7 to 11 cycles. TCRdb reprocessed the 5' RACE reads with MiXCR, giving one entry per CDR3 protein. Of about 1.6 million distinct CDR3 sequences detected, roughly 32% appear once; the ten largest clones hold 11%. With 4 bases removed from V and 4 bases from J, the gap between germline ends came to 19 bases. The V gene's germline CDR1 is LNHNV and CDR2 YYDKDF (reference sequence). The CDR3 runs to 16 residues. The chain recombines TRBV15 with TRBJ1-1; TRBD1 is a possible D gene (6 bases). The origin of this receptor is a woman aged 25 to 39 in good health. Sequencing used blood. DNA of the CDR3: TGTGCCACCAGCACCCTACAGGGAGGGTTCGTCACTGAAGCTTTCTTT. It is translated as CATSTLQGGFVTEAFF.